This T cell receptor beta chain was recovered during a study of spatial heterogeneity in lung cancer. Losses at the gene ends were 5 bases for V and 6 bases for J; bases not matched to a gene: 10. The CDR3 extends over 16 amino acids. Looked up from germline, CDR1 is LGHDT and CDR2 is YNNKEL (reference sequence). The time point was: sample taken at primary tumor resection. Whole RNA, which was extracted from tumor, nontumor lung tissue or frozen PBMC, was sequenced without any cell sorting. Each CDR3 protein gets one entry after TCRdb re-called the 5' RACE reads with MiXCR. There are 25,000 to 30,000 distinct CDR3 sequences in the sample; 7.5% to 9.5% occur only once, and roughly 34% lies in the top ten. This clonotype was seen repeatedly, ten times or more.

The TCR was taken from a female donor with early-stage non-small cell lung cancer. The chain has TRBV3-1 and TRBJ1-5; 10 nucleotides line up with TRBD1. The sequenced sample was PBMCs, obtained at surgery. The DNA for the CDR3 is TGTGCCAGCAGCTTCGGGACAGGGGCTGCGGGTCAGCCCCAGCATTTT. Amino acid sequence: CASSFGTGAAGQPQHF. The full variable domain, in which reference TRBV3-1 and TRBJ1-5 provide the parts outside the CDR3, is DTAVSQTPKYLVTQMGNDKSIKCEQNLGHDTMYWYKQDSKKFLKIMFSYNNKELIINETVPNRFSPKSPDKAHLNLHINSLELGDSAVYFCASSFGTGAAGQPQHFGDGTRLSIL.